Shown below are 5 T cell receptor beta chains from a single sample sequenced in a study of shared clonotypes between healthy human individuals. TCRdb's copy holds only in-frame clones and misses some; the assay was immunoSEQ multiplex PCR. Here the sample spans 2,500,000 or so clones, around nine tenths being singletons. The sample consisted of naive CD4+ T cells sorted from blood. Subset meaning: CD45RA+ positively selected. The receptors were gathered from a young man in good health.

The rearrangement uses TRBV29-1 and TRBJ1-5, with a tentative D call TRBD1 (5 bases). Germline V gene data show CDR1 as SQVTM and CDR2 as ANQGSEA. The CDR3 consists of 13 residues. Between the trimmed V and J ends, which lost 6 bases and 2 bases, there was a span of 11 bases. The CDR3 here is CSVKLGGNQPQHF. In DNA form, the CDR3 reads TGCAGCGTGAAGCTGGGGGGCAATCAGCCCCAGCATTTT.

This chain uses TRBV7-9 with TRBJ2-7; D is perhaps TRBD1 (6 bases). In germline, CDR1 is SEHNR, CDR2 FQNEAQ (reference sequence). V lost 5 bases and J lost 5, with 13 bases in between. The CDR3 loop spans 13 amino acids. This CDR3 reads CASSPGQLNEQYF. The CDR3, as DNA: TGTGCCAGCAGCCCCGGACAGCTAAACGAGCAGTACTTC.

This chain links TRBV19 with TRBJ1-5; perhaps TRBD1 as D (5 bases). The V gene's germline CDR1 is LNHDA and CDR2 SQIVND (reference sequence). V was shortened by 6 bases and J by 0 bases, with 6 bases between the two germline ends. The CDR3 is made up of 13 amino acids. CDR3 protein: CASRTDSNQPQHF. The CDR3 nucleotides read TGTGCCAGTAGGACAGATAGCAATCAGCCCCAGCATTTT.

A single count supports this clone. The chain combines TRBV7-9 with TRBJ2-3, with 8 nucleotides matching TRBD2. The CDR3 extends over 17 amino acids. Germline CDR1 is SEHNR and CDR2 is FQNEAQ (reference sequence). V trimming: 5 bases; J trimming: 2 bases; junction bases outside the gene matches: 12. CDR3 sequence: CASSGPLFGRDTDTQYF. The CDR3 DNA reads as TGTGCCAGCAGCGGCCCCCTTTTCGGGAGGGACACAGATACGCAGTATTTT.

This clone was counted between two and nine times. V is TRBV18 and J is TRBJ1-1; D might be TRBD1 (6 bases). Germline values: CDR1 KGHSH, CDR2 LQKENI. V lost 6 bases and J lost 1, with 12 bases in between. CDR3 length equals 14 residues. CDR3 sequence: CASSRQEENTEAFF. CDR3 nucleotide sequence: TGTGCCAGCTCCCGACAGGAGGAGAACACTGAAGCTTTCTTT.